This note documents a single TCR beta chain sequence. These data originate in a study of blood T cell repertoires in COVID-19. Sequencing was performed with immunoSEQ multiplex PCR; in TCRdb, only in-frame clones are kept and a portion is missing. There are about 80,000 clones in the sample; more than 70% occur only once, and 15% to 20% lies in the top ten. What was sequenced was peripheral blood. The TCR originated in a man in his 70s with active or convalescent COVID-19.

Written as DNA, the CDR3 is TGTGCCAGCAGACTTGACTTGGACAGGGCCGATCAGCCCCAGCATTTT. This encodes CASRLDLDRADQPQHF. V usage is TRBV11-3 and J usage is TRBJ1-5; 8 bases are shared with TRBD1. V lost 6 bases, J lost 5 bases, and 12 bases stayed unmatched. There are 16 residues in the CDR3. The V gene's germline CDR1 is SGHNT and CDR2 YENEEA.